This TCR beta chain appears in the sequencing data of a study of blood T cell repertoires in COVID-19. The method was immunoSEQ multiplex PCR; TCRdb's version includes in-frame clones alone and lacks a portion of them. Among 250,000 to 300,000 clones listed, around 82% were seen once. The junction had 6 bases not matched to a gene; V was cut back by 5 bases and J by 5 bases. The germline gives CDR1 MRHNA, CDR2 SNTAGT. The CDR3 contains 14 residues. The receptor was derived from a woman younger than 30 with acute or convalescent COVID-19. The V and J genes are TRBV6-4 and TRBJ2-3, with 8 bases identical to TRBD2. The sample taken for sequencing was peripheral blood. The CDR3 nucleotides read TGTGCCAGCAGTCGGGAGGGCTTTGAAGATACGCAGTATTTT. This encodes CASSREGFEDTQYF.